What follows is one T cell receptor (beta chain) and its context. Repertoires were generated with immunoSEQ multiplex PCR, while TCRdb's copy carries only in-frame clones and drops some. The table has over 100,000 clones, 75% to 90% seen once. V shed 4 bases and J shed 0 bases, with 10 bases lying between them. Looked up from germline, CDR1 is SGHRS and CDR2 is YFSETQ. The CDR3 totals 15 residues. These data belong to a study of blood T cell repertoires in COVID-19. Sequencing was carried out using peripheral blood. The chain couples TRBV5-1 to TRBJ1-4, with a tentative D call TRBD1 (5 bases). This receptor was obtained from a woman aged 45-65 years with acute or convalescent COVID-19. CDR3 amino acids: CASSRGGSTNEKLFF. DNA of the CDR3: TGCGCCAGCAGCCGTGGGGGGTCAACTAATGAAAAACTGTTTTTT. Variable domain in full (rest from reference TRBV5-1 and TRBJ1-4): KAGVTQTPRYLIKTRGQQVTLSCSPISGHRSVSWYQQTPGQGLQFLFEYFSETQRNKGNFPGRFSGRQFSNSRSEMNVSTLELGDSALYLCASSRGGSTNEKLFFGSGTQLSVL.